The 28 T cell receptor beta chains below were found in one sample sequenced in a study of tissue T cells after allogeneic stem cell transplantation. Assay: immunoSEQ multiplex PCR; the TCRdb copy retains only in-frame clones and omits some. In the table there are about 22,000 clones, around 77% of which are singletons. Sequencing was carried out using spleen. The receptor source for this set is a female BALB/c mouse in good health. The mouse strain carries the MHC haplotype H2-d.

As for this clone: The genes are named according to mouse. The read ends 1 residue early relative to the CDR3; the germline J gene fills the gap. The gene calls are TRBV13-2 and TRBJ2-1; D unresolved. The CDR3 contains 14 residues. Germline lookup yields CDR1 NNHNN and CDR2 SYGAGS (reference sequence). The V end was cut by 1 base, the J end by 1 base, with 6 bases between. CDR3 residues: CASGDPQNYAEQFF. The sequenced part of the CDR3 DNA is TGTGCCAGCGGTGATCCCCAGAACTATGCTGAGCAGTTC.

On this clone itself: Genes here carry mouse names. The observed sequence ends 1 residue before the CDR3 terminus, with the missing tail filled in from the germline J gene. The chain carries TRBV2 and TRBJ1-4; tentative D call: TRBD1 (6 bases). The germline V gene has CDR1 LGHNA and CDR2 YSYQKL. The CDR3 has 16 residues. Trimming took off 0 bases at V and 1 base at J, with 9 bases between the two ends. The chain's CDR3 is CASSQEGGASNERLFF. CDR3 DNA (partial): TGTGCCAGCAGCCAAGAAGGGGGGGCTTCCAACGAAAGATTATTT.

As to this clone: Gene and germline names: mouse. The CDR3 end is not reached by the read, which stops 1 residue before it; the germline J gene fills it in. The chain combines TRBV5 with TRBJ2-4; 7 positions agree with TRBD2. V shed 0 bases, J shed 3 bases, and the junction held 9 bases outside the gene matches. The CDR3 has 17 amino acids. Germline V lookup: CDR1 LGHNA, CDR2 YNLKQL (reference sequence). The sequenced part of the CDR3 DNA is TGTGCCAGCAGCCAAGAATCCTGGGGGACGATGCAAAACACCTTGTAC. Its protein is CASSQESWGTMQNTLY. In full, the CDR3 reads CASSQESWGTMQNTLYF.

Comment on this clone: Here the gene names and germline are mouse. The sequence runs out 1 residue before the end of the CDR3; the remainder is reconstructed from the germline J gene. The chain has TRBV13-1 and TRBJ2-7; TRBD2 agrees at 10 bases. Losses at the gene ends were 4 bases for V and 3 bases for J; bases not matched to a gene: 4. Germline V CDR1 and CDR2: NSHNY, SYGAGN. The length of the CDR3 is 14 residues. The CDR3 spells CASSPGTGDYEQYF. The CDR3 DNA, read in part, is TGTGCCAGCAGTCCCGGGACTGGGGACTATGAACAGTAC.

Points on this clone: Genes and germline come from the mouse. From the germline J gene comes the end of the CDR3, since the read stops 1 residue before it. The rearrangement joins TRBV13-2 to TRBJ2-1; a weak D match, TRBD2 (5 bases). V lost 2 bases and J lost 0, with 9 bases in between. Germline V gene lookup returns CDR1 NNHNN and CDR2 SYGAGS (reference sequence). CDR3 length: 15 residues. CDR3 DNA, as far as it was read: TGTGCCAGCGGTGAAGGCTGGGATAACTATGCTGAGCAGTTC. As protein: CASGEGWDNYAEQF. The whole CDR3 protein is CASGEGWDNYAEQFF.

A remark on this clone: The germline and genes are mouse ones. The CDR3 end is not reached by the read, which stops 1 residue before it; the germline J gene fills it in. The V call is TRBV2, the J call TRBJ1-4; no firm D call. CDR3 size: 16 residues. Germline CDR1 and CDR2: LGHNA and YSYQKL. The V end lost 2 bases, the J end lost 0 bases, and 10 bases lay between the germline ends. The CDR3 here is CASSQRREISNERLFF. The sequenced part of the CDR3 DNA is TGTGCCAGCAGCCAAAGGCGGGAGATTTCCAACGAAAGATTATTT.

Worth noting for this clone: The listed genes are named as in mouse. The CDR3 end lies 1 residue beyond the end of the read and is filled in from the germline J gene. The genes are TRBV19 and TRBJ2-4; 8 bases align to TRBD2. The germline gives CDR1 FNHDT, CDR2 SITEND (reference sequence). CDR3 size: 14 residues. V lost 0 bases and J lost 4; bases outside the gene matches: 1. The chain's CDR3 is CASSIDWGKNTLYF. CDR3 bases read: TGTGCCAGCAGTATAGACTGGGGGAAAAACACCTTGTAC.

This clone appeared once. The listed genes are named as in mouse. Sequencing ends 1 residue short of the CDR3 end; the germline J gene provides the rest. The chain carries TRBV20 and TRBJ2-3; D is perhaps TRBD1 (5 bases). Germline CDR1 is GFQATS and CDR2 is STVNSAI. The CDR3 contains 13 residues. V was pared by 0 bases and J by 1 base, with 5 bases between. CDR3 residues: CGAREGGAETLYF. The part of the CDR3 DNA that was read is TGTGGTGCTAGGGAAGGGGGTGCAGAAACGCTGTAT.

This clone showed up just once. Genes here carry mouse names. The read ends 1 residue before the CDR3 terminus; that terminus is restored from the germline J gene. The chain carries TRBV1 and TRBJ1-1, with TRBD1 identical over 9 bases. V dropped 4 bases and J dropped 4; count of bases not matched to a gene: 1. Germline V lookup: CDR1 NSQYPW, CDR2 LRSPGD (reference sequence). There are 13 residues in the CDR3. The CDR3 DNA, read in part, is TGCACCTGCAGTGGGGGACAGGGCACAGAAGTCTTC. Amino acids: CTCSGGQGTEVF. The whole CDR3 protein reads CTCSGGQGTEVFF.

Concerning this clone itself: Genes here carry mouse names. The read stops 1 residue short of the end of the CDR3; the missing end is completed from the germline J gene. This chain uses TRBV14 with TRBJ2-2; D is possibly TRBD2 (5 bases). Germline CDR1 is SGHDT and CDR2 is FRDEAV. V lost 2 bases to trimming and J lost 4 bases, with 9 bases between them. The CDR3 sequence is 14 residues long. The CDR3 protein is CASSFGVATGQLYF. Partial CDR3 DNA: TGTGCCAGCAGTTTTGGGGTGGCCACCGGGCAGCTCTAC.

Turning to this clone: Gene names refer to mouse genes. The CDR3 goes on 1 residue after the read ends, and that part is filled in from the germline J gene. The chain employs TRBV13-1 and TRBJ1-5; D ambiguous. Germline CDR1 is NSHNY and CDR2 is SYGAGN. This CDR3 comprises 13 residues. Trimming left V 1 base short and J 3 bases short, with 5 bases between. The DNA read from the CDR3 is TGTGCCAGCAGTGATTGGGTCAACCAGGCTCCGCTT. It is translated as CASSDWVNQAPL. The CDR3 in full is CASSDWVNQAPLF.

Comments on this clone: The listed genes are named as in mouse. CDR3 region: CASSYRGDNYAEQFF. Partial CDR3 DNA: TGTGCTAGCAGTTACAGGGGGGATAACTATGCTGAGCAGTTC. V usage is TRBV17 and J usage is TRBJ2-1, with 8 bases lining up with TRBD1. The read ends 1 residue early relative to the CDR3; the germline J gene fills the gap. V dropped 5 bases and J dropped 0; count of bases not matched to a gene: 3. This CDR3 region has 15 residues. In germline, CDR1 is MNHDT, CDR2 YYDKIL.

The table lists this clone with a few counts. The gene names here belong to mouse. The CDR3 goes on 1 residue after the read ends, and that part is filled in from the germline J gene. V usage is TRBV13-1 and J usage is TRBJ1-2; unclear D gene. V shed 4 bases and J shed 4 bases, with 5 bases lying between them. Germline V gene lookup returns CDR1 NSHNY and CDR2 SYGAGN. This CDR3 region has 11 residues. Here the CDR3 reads CASSKGSDYTF. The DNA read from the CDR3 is TGTGCCAGCAGTAAGGGCTCCGACTACACC.

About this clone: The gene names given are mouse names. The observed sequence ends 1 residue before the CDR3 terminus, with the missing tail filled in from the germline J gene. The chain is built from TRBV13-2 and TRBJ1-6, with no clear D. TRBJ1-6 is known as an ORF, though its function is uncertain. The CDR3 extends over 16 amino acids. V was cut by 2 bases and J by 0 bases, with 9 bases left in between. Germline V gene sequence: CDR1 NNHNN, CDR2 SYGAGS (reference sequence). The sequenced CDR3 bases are TGTGCCAGCGGTGACCGACAATTTTCCTATAATTCGCCCCTCTAC. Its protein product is CASGDRQFSYNSPLY. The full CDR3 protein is CASGDRQFSYNSPLYF.

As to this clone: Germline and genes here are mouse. CDR3 residues: CASGDRLGGRSYEQYF. The CDR3 DNA, read in part, is TGTGCCAGCGGTGATCGGCTGGGGGGGCGCTCCTATGAACAGTAC. The chain couples TRBV13-2 to TRBJ2-7; TRBD2 matches at 10 bases. The read gets to within 1 residue of the CDR3 end, and the germline J gene fills in the rest. The CDR3 length is 16 residues. Germline V gene sequence: CDR1 NNHNN, CDR2 SYGAGS (reference sequence). Trimming cost V 1 base and J 0 bases; bases outside gene matches: 4.

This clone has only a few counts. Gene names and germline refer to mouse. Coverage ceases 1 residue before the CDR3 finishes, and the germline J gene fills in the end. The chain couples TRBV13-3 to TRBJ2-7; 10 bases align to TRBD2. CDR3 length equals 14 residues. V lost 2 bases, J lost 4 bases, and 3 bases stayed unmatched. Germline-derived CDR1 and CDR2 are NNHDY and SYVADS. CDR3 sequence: CASSDSDWGYEQYF. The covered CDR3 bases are TGTGCCAGCAGTGACTCGGACTGGGGGTATGAACAGTAC.

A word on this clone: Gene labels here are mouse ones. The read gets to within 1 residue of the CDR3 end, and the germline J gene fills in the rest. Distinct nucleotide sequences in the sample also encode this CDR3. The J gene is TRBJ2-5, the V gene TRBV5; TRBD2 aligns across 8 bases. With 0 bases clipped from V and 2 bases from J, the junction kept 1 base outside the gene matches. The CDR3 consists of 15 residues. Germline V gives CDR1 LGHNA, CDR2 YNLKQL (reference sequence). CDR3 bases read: TGTGCCAGCAGCCAAGATGGGGGGGGCCAAGACACCCAGTAC. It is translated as CASSQDGGGQDTQY. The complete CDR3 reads CASSQDGGGQDTQYF.

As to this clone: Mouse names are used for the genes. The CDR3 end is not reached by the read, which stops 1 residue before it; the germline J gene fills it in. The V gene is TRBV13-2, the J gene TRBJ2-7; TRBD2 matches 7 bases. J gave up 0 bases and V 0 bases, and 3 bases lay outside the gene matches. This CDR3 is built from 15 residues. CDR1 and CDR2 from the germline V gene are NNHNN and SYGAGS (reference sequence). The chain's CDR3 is CASGDAGTDSYEQYF. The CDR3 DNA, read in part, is TGTGCCAGCGGTGATGCCGGGACTGACTCCTATGAACAGTAC.

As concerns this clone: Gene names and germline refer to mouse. Partial CDR3 DNA: TGTGCCAGCAGCCAAGATCGGGCTGGGGGGTCCTATGAACAGTAC. This translates into CASSQDRAGGSYEQY. The whole CDR3 protein is CASSQDRAGGSYEQYF. J is TRBJ2-7 and V is TRBV2, with 8 bases matching TRBD2. Read sequence stops 1 residue before the CDR3 end, and the germline J gene provides the missing end. With V trimmed by 0 bases and J by 1 base, 5 bases remained unmatched. Germline lookup yields CDR1 LGHNA and CDR2 YSYQKL. The CDR3 has 16 amino acids.

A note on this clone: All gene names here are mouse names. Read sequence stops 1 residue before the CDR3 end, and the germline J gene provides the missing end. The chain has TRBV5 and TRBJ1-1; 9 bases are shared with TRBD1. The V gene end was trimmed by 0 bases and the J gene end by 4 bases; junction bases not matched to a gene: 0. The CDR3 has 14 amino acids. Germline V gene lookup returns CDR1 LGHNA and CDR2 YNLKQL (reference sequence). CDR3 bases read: TGTGCCAGCAGCCAAGAGACAGGGGGCACAGAAGTCTTC. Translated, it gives CASSQETGGTEVF. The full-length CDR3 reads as CASSQETGGTEVFF.

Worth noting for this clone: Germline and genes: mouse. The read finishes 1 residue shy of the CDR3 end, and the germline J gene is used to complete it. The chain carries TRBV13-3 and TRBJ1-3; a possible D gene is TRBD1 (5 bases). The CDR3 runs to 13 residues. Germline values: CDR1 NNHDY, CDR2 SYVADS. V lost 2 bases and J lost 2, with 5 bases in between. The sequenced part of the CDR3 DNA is TGTGCCAGCAGTGAGGGGGCTGGAAATACGCTCTAT. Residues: CASSEGAGNTLY. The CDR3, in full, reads CASSEGAGNTLYF.

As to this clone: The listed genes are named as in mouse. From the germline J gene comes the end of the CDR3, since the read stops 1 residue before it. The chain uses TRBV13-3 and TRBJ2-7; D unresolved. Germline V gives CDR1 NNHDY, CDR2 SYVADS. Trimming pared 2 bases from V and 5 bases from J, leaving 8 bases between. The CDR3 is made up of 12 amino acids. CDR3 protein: CASSDAGHEQYF. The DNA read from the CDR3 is TGTGCCAGCAGTGACGCAGGCCATGAACAGTAC.

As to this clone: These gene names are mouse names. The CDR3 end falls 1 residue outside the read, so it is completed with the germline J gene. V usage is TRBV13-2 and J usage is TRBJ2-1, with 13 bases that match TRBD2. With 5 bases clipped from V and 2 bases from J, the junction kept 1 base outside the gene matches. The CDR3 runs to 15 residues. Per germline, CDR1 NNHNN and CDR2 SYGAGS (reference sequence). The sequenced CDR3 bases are TGTGCCAGCGGGGGGACTGGGGGGGACTATGCTGAGCAGTTC. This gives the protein CASGGTGGDYAEQF. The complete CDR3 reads CASGGTGGDYAEQFF.

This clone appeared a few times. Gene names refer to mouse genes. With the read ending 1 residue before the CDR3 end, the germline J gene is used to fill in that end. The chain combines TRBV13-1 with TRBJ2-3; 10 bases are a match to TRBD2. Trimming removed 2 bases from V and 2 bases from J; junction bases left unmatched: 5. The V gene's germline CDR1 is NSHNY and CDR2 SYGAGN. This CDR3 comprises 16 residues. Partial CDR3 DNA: TGTGCCAGCAGTGAGAGACTGGGGGGAGATGCAGAAACGCTGTAT. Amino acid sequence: CASSERLGGDAETLY. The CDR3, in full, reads CASSERLGGDAETLYF.

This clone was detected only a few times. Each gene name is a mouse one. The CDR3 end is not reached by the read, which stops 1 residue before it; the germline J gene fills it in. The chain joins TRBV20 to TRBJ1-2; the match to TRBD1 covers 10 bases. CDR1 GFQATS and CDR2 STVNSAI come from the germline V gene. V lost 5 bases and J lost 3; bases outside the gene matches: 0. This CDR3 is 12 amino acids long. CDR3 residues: CGAGQGDSDYTF. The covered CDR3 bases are TGTGGTGCTGGACAGGGGGACTCCGACTACACC.

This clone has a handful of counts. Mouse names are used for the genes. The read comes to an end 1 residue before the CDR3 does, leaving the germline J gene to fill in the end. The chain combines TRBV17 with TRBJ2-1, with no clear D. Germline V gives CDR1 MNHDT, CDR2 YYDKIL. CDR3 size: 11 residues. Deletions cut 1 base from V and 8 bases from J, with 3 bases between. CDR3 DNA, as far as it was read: TGTGCTAGCAGTAGAGGACCTGAGCAGTTC. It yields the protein CASSRGPEQF. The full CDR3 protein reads CASSRGPEQFF.

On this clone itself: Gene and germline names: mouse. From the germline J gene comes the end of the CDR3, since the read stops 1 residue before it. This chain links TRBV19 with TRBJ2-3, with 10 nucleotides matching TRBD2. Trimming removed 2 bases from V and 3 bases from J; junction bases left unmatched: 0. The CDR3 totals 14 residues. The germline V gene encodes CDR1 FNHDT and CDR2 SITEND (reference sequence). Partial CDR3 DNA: TGTGCCAGCAGTATCTGGGGGGGCGCAGAAACGCTGTAT. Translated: CASSIWGGAETLY. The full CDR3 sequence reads CASSIWGGAETLYF.

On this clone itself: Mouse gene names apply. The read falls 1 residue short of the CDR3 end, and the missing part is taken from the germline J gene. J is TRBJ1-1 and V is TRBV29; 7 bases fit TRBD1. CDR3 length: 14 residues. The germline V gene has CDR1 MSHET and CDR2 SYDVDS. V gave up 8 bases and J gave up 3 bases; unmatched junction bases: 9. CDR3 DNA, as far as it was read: TGTGCTAGCGCAAACAGGGGCCCCTACACAGAAGTCTTC. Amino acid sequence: CASANRGPYTEVF. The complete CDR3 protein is CASANRGPYTEVFF.